The 31 T cell receptor beta chains below come from one sample, sequenced in a study of cytomegalovirus exposure and HLA in healthy donors. The PCR had 60 Vbeta and 13 Jbeta primers. TCRdb's table, derived via immunoSEQ multiplex PCR, lists solely in-frame clones and lacks some. The table includes 120,000 to 150,000 clones, 76% detected once. The sample comprised PBMCs. Every receptor here comes from a woman aged 40 to 49 in good health and CMV-seronegative.

This clone showed up just a few times. The chain couples TRBV28 to TRBJ1-1; the D is unclear. This CDR3 is 13 amino acids long. Trimming shortened V by 3 bases and J by 0 bases, and 5 bases separated the two germline ends. The germline V gene has CDR1 MDHEN and CDR2 SYDVKM. CDR3 in DNA: TGTGCCAGCAGTTTCAGGCTGAACACTGAAGCTTTCTTT. Translating gives CASSFRLNTEAFF.

This clone was counted a few times. V and J are TRBV6-7 and TRBJ1-4; D is perhaps TRBD1 (6 bases). TRBV6-7 carries the ORF label, with uncertain function. This CDR3 contains 13 residues. V shed 9 bases and J shed 1 base, with 9 bases lying between them. CDR3 nucleotide sequence: TGTGCCAGAGAGGGGGTAACTAATGAAAAACTGTTTTTT. Translation: CAREGVTNEKLFF.

The chain joins TRBV18 to TRBJ1-3; TRBD1 is a possible D gene (5 bases). Germline CDR1 reads KGHSH; CDR2 reads LQKENI. CDR3 length: 16 amino acids. V gave up 0 bases and J gave up 2 bases, with 11 bases separating them. CDR3 protein: CASSPPGARAGNTIYF. The CDR3 bases are TGTGCCAGCTCACCACCGGGCGCCAGGGCTGGAAACACCATATATTTT.

The chain carries TRBV7-6 and TRBJ2-7; 11 bases are a match to TRBD2. J lost 2 bases, V lost 1 base, and 4 bases had no gene match. Germline V gene sequence: CDR1 SGHVS, CDR2 FNYEAQ. The CDR3 sequence is 16 residues long. The CDR3 loop reads CASSLVLAGGPYEQYF. CDR3 sequence (DNA): TGTGCCAGCAGCTTAGTCTTAGCGGGGGGGCCCTACGAGCAGTACTTC.

This chain links TRBV6-6 with TRBJ2-7; 7 bases are a match to TRBD2. V was clipped by 6 bases and J by 3 bases; unmatched bases: 2. The CDR3 runs 12 residues. CDR1 MNHNY and CDR2 SVGAGI come from the germline V gene (reference sequence). CDR3 bases: TGTGCCAGCAGCGAGCGGGGCTACGAGCAGTACTTC. This codes for CASSERGYEQYF.

The sample holds a few counts of this clone. The chain couples TRBV28 to TRBJ1-2; 7 positions match TRBD1. The V gene end was trimmed by 6 bases and the J gene end by 3 bases; junction bases not matched to a gene: 13. Germline-derived CDR1 and CDR2 are MDHEN and SYDVKM. CDR3 length: 16 residues. The CDR3 here is CASRLTGTVGYYGYTF. Here the CDR3 DNA reads TGTGCCAGCAGGTTGACCGGGACAGTAGGTTACTATGGCTACACCTTC.

The chain employs TRBV29-1 and TRBJ2-3, with unresolved D. Germline lookup yields CDR1 SQVTM and CDR2 ANQGSEA. This CDR3 has 14 residues. The germline V and J ends were trimmed by 2 bases and 6 bases, with 15 bases remaining between them. This CDR3 is CSVERQERSDTQYF. DNA for the CDR3: TGCAGCGTTGAACGGCAGGAACGGTCGGATACGCAGTATTTT.

The chain is built from TRBV7-8 and TRBJ2-3; unclear D gene. Germline V lookup: CDR1 SGHVS, CDR2 FQNEAQ. The V gene lost 0 bases and the J gene lost 0 bases, with 10 bases spanning the gap. The CDR3 spans 16 residues. CDR3 region: CASSLARGSSTDTQYF. The CDR3 coding sequence is TGTGCCAGCAGCTTAGCTAGAGGCTCTAGCACAGATACGCAGTATTTT.

The chain uses TRBV5-1 and TRBJ2-7, with 9 bases fitting TRBD1. The CDR3 length is 14 residues. CDR1 is SGHRS, CDR2 YFSETQ, per germline. V was clipped by 5 bases and J by 1 base; unmatched bases: 4. The CDR3 loop is CASRPGQGSYEQYF. CDR3 bases: TGCGCCAGCAGGCCGGGACAGGGATCCTACGAGCAGTACTTC.

In DNA form, the CDR3 reads TGTGCCAGCAGCTTAGGTGCAGGGAATGATGCAGATACGCAGTATTTT. Translated: CASSLGAGNDADTQYF. The chain has TRBV7-9 and TRBJ2-3; D may be TRBD1 (5 bases). From germline, CDR1 is SEHNR and CDR2 FQNEAQ (reference sequence). This CDR3 is 16 amino acids long. Trimming left V 1 base short and J 4 bases short, with 15 bases between.

This chain links TRBV9 with TRBJ2-3, with 8 nucleotides matching TRBD1. CDR3 size: 16 residues. Germline values: CDR1 SGDLS, CDR2 YYNGEE. Trimming took 0 bases from V and 3 from J; bases not matched to a gene: 6. Here the CDR3 DNA reads TGTGCCAGCAGCGTAGCTTTCGGACAGGGAACAGATACGCAGTATTTT. Its translation: CASSVAFGQGTDTQYF. Drawing the rest from reference TRBV9 and TRBJ2-3, the complete variable domain is DSGVTQTPKHLITATGQRVTLRCSPRSGDLSVYWYQQSLDQGLQFLIQYYNGEERAKGNILERFSAQQFPDLHSELNLSSLELGDSALYFCASSVAFGQGTDTQYFGPGTRLTVL.

V and J are TRBV15 and TRBJ2-7; TRBD1 might be the D (5 bases). Deletions cut 0 bases from V and 0 bases from J, with 9 bases between. CDR3 length: 15 residues. Looked up from germline, CDR1 is LNHNV and CDR2 is YYDKDF (reference sequence). The CDR3 nucleotides read TGTGCCACCAGCAGAGATAGGACATACTCCTACGAGCAGTACTTC. Amino acid sequence: CATSRDRTYSYEQYF.

The chain joins TRBV30 to TRBJ2-7; 8 bases align to TRBD2. The CDR3 contains 14 residues. The V segment lost 1 base and the J segment 2 bases; nucleotides outside the gene matches: 4. Germline CDR1 reads GTSNPN; CDR2 reads SVGIG (reference sequence). CDR3 residues: CAWSELAETYEQYF. The DNA of the CDR3 is TGTGCCTGGAGTGAACTAGCGGAGACCTACGAGCAGTACTTC.

J is TRBJ1-2 and V is TRBV5-1, with D perhaps matching TRBD1 (5 bases). Trimming took 4 bases from V and 4 from J, leaving 14 bases between them. The CDR3 spans 14 residues. The germline gives CDR1 SGHRS, CDR2 YFSETQ. DNA for the CDR3: TGCGCCAGCAGCCTGGACAACCCTCTCTATGGCTACACCTTC. This codes for CASSLDNPLYGYTF.

This chain joins TRBV4-1 and TRBJ1-5; no firm D call. Trimming cost V 0 bases and J 0 bases, with 15 bases left between them. Germline V gene lookup returns CDR1 MGHRA and CDR2 YSYEKL. The CDR3 sequence is 18 residues long. The CDR3 loop is CASSQDIGRLSSNQPQHF. The CDR3 DNA sequence: TGCGCCAGCAGCCAAGATATTGGCAGGCTCTCTAGCAATCAGCCCCAGCATTTT.

The V and J genes are TRBV2 and TRBJ2-5, with 9 bases lining up with TRBD1. V shed 5 bases and J 5 bases; nucleotides not matched to a gene: 6. Per germline, CDR1 SNHLY and CDR2 FYNNEI. The CDR3 length is 14 residues. The CDR3 here is CASSRDRVGETQYF. The CDR3 DNA is TGTGCCAGCAGTAGGGACAGGGTCGGGGAGACCCAGTACTTC. The whole variable domain, remainder taken from reference TRBV2 and TRBJ2-5, is EPEVTQTPSHQVTQMGQEVILRCVPISNHLYFYWYRQILGQKVEFLVSFYNNEISEKSEIFDDQFSVERPDGSNFTLKIRSTKLEDSAMYFCASSRDRVGETQYFGPGTRLLVL.

The rearrangement joins TRBV6-5 to TRBJ2-5; weak D call: TRBD2 (5 bases). The CDR3 length is 14 residues. The germline V gene encodes CDR1 MNHEY and CDR2 SVGAGI. Deletions cut 5 bases from V and 7 bases from J, with 17 bases between. The CDR3 nucleotides read TGTGCCAGCAGTATACCACAGCGACGGGGGACCCAGTACTTC. Protein sequence: CASSIPQRRGTQYF.

This chain joins TRBV13 and TRBJ2-1; TRBD2 matches 12 bases. The CDR3 consists of 16 residues. The germline V gene encodes CDR1 PRHDT and CDR2 FYEKMQ (reference sequence). Germline trimming cut 5 bases from V and 2 bases from J; bases unmatched to any gene: 4. The CDR3 nucleotides read TGTGCCAGCAGCCTTGGACTAGCGGGACCCTACAATGAGCAGTTCTTC. Protein product: CASSLGLAGPYNEQFF. Complete variable domain (other parts from reference TRBV13 and TRBJ2-1): AAGVIQSPRHLIKEKRETATLKCYPIPRHDTVYWYQQGPGQDPQFLISFYEKMQSDKGSIPDRFSAQQFSDYHSELNMSSLELGDSALYFCASSLGLAGPYNEQFFGPGTRLTVL.

CDR3 sequence reads: CASSLRGVGSPLHF. CDR3 DNA sequence: TGTGCCAGCAGCTTGCGGGGGGTGGGGTCACCCCTCCACTTT. The chain carries TRBV5-4 and TRBJ1-6, with D perhaps TRBD1 (5 bases). This CDR3 comprises 14 residues. In germline, CDR1 is SGHNT, CDR2 YYREEE (reference sequence). The germline V and J ends were trimmed by 1 base and 10 bases, with 12 bases remaining between them.

This clone was seen only a few times. The gene calls are TRBV9 and TRBJ2-7, with a possible D match to TRBD2 (6 bases). This CDR3 has 14 residues. Germline CDR1 reads SGDLS; CDR2 reads YYNGEE. The germline V and J ends were trimmed by 3 bases and 3 bases, with 13 bases remaining between them. Here the CDR3 reads CASSAGTVDYEQYF. The DNA for the CDR3 is TGTGCCAGCAGCGCCGGGACTGTAGACTACGAGCAGTACTTC.

The V call is TRBV5-1, the J call TRBJ2-7; TRBD1 is a possible D gene (6 bases). V lost 4 bases, J lost 5 bases, and 13 bases lay in between. CDR3 length: 13 residues. Germline loops: CDR1 SGHRS, CDR2 YFSETQ. CDR3 sequence: CASSAGVGDEQYF. DNA of the CDR3: TGCGCCAGCAGCGCAGGGGTCGGGGACGAGCAGTACTTC.

This chain uses TRBV15 with TRBJ1-6; TRBD1 aligns across 9 bases. J lost 7 bases, V lost 5 bases, and 3 bases had no gene match. This CDR3 has 14 amino acids. The V gene's germline CDR1 is LNHNV and CDR2 YYDKDF (reference sequence). The chain's CDR3 is CATSGGTGNSPLHF. CDR3 bases: TGTGCCACCAGCGGCGGGACAGGGAATTCACCCCTCCACTTT.

The rearrangement links TRBV28 to TRBJ1-5; tentatively, D is TRBD1 (5 bases). Germline CDR1 and CDR2: MDHEN and SYDVKM. This CDR3 spans 14 amino acids. V dropped 5 bases and J dropped 0 bases, with 8 bases sitting between them. CDR3 nucleotide sequence: TGTGCCAGCAGTCACCAGGGTAGCAATCAGCCCCAGCATTTT. Encoded protein: CASSHQGSNQPQHF.

The rearrangement joins TRBV6-5 to TRBJ2-3; 7 bases agree with TRBD1. The CDR3 runs 16 residues. The germline V gene has CDR1 MNHEY and CDR2 SVGAGI. The V gene end was trimmed by 0 bases and the J gene end by 2 bases; junction bases not matched to a gene: 5. CDR3 amino acids: CASSYSRGPYTDTQYF. CDR3 sequence (DNA): TGTGCCAGCAGTTACTCGAGGGGGCCCTACACAGATACGCAGTATTTT.

The chain employs TRBV5-4 and TRBJ1-1; 10 bases line up with TRBD1. Germline CDR1 is SGHNT and CDR2 is YYREEE (reference sequence). With V trimmed by 0 bases and J by 7 bases, 6 bases remained unmatched. CDR3 length: 15 amino acids. The CDR3 reads CASSLGDRGYLEAFF. The CDR3 DNA reads as TGTGCCAGCAGCTTGGGGGACAGGGGTTATCTTGAAGCTTTCTTT.

This chain links TRBV10-2 with TRBJ2-7, with D maybe TRBD1 (5 bases). The V end lost 7 bases, the J end lost 5 bases, and 9 bases lay between the germline ends. CDR1 is WSHSY, CDR2 SAAADI, per germline. This CDR3 has 11 amino acids. DNA of the CDR3: TGCGCCAGCACTTCCAGGGACGAGCAGTACTTC. Protein: CASTSRDEQYF.

The chain recombines TRBV14 with TRBJ1-1; D is unclear. V gave up 5 bases and J gave up 1 base, with 14 bases separating them. This CDR3 is built from 15 residues. Germline CDR1 reads SGHDN; CDR2 reads FVKESK. The CDR3 loop reads CASSFVGLSNTEAFF. The CDR3, as DNA: TGTGCCAGCAGCTTCGTAGGACTGTCGAACACTGAAGCTTTCTTT.

This chain connects TRBV2 to TRBJ1-2, with a tentative D call TRBD1 (6 bases). CDR1 and CDR2 from the germline V gene are SNHLY and FYNNEI. V lost 7 bases, J lost 4 bases, and 16 bases lay in between. CDR3 length equals 14 residues. CDR3 region: CASNLGATGYGYTF. In DNA, the CDR3 is TGTGCCAGCAATCTGGGGGCTACGGGCTATGGCTACACCTTC.

CDR3 nucleotides: TGTGCCAGCAGTCCGATACAGGCGACGAATGAAAAACTGTTTTTT. Translated, it gives CASSPIQATNEKLFF. The rearrangement links TRBV28 to TRBJ1-4; D is possibly TRBD1 (5 bases). There are 15 residues in the CDR3. V dropped 5 bases and J dropped 5 bases, with 15 bases sitting between them. In germline, CDR1 is MDHEN, CDR2 SYDVKM.

This clone appeared a single time. The rearrangement links TRBV30 to TRBJ2-5; D ambiguous. The CDR3 contains 11 residues. V was shortened by 4 bases and J by 2 bases, with 5 bases between the two germline ends. The germline V gene encodes CDR1 GTSNPN and CDR2 SVGIG (reference sequence). CDR3 nucleotide sequence: TGTGCCTGGACCAGACAAGAGACCCAGTACTTC. Translation gives CAWTRQETQYF.

The V and J genes are TRBV6-5 and TRBJ2-5, with a tentative D call TRBD1 (6 bases). CDR1 and CDR2 (germline): MNHEY, SVGAGI. The CDR3 length is 16 residues. V shed 2 bases and J shed 5 bases, with 18 bases lying between them. CDR3 DNA sequence: TGTGCCAGCAGTTACGGACTCTTGGGGGCCGGGGAGACCCAGTACTTC. It translates to CASSYGLLGAGETQYF.